The rows below give T cell receptor beta chains drawn from one sample of a study of T cells in Graves' hyperthyroidism and ophthalmopathy. TCRdb ran MiXCR on the multiplex PCR reads and lists one entry per CDR3 protein. This table holds 550,000 to 600,000 distinct CDR3 sequences, 16% found once. Material for sequencing was blood. Every receptor here comes from a woman aged 18-30 years with Graves' hyperthyroidism. The CDR3 runs from the conserved cysteine through the conserved F or W. Fields, in order: CDR3 DNA, CDR3 protein, V gene, clone size, J gene, D gene. D genes are given only for firm matches. Size tells how often a clone was seen (once, few, many) or the class of an expanded clone, and some rows leave it out.

TGTGCCAGCAGCCAGGCTAGGACTAGCGGACAAGAGACCCAGTACTTC	CASSQARTSGQETQYF	TRBV3-1	few	TRBJ2-5	TRBD2
TGTGCCAGCGAGGGGGCGCGAAACACCGGGGAGCTGTTTTTT	CASEGARNTGELFF	TRBV12-3/TRBV12-4	few	TRBJ2-2	TRBD1
TGCGCCAGCAGCTCAGGACAGGTCAGGCAAGAGACCCAGTACTTC	CASSSGQVRQETQYF	TRBV5-1	NA	TRBJ2-5	TRBD1
TGTGCCAGCATCCCCCGAGGACTCGGCTATGGCTACACCTTC	CASIPRGLGYGYTF	TRBV6-1	few	TRBJ1-2	NA
TGTGCCAGCAGCTTGGGTTGGGGGGCTGAAGCTTTCTTT	CASSLGWGAEAFF	TRBV7-9	few	TRBJ1-1	NA
TGTGCCAGCTCACCACGGGCGAACGGGGGCCAAGAGACCCAGTACTTC	CASSPRANGGQETQYF	TRBV18	few	TRBJ2-5	NA
TGTGCCAGCCGTCGTGACAGATTTTTGGACGAGCAGTACTTC	CASRRDRFLDEQYF	TRBV7-9	few	TRBJ2-7	NA
TGCAGTGCTAGAGTACTCAGCGGGAGGGCCGAGCAGTACTTC	CSARVLSGRAEQYF	TRBV20-1	many	TRBJ2-7	TRBD2
TGCAGTGTTGAGACAGTAACATCGAACAATGAGCAGTTCTTC	CSVETVTSNNEQFF	TRBV20-1	many	TRBJ2-1	NA
TGTGCCAGCAGTATGCCACAGGGGTCCCAGCATTTT	CASSMPQGSQHF	TRBV6-2/TRBV6-3	NA	TRBJ1-5	TRBD1
TGTGCCAGCAGCTTCTTAGGACAGGAGTACACTGAAGCTTTCTTT	CASSFLGQEYTEAFF	TRBV11-3	many	TRBJ1-1	TRBD1
TGTGCCAGCAGCTTAGCCAATTACAATGAGCAGTTCTTC	CASSLANYNEQFF	TRBV7-8	NA	TRBJ2-1	NA
TGCGCCAGCAGCCAACAGGGACCGGGACAGACTTTTTACGAGCAGTACTTC	CASSQQGPGQTFYEQYF	TRBV4-3	NA	TRBJ2-7	TRBD1
TGTGCCAGCAGCTTCCGACTAGCGGGGAGGAACACCGGGGAGCTGTTTTTT	CASSFRLAGRNTGELFF	TRBV5-8	few	TRBJ2-2	TRBD2
TGCGCCAGCAGCCAAGAACGAGGGGCCGGGGAGCTGTTTTTT	CASSQERGAGELFF	TRBV4-1	few	TRBJ2-2	NA
TGTGCCAGCAGGTTCCTGATCCGCCGGGCCAGCTCTGGAAACACCATATATTTT	CASRFLIRRASSGNTIYF	TRBV6-2/TRBV6-3	NA	TRBJ1-3	NA
TGCAGTGCCCCGACCTTCCTTAATCAAGGAAACACCATATATTTT	CSAPTFLNQGNTIYF	TRBV20-1	NA	TRBJ1-3	NA
TGTGCCAGCGCAACCCGGGACACCCCAAGGAACACTGAAGCTTTCTTT	CASATRDTPRNTEAFF	TRBV7-9	NA	TRBJ1-1	NA
TGTGCCAGCGGGCCGTACGAGCAGTACTTC	CASGPYEQYF	TRBV4-2	NA	TRBJ2-7	NA
TGTGCCAGCAGTTTATTCTGGGGGTCCTACAATGAGCAGTTCTTC	CASSLFWGSYNEQFF	TRBV12-3/TRBV12-4	few	TRBJ2-1	NA
TGTGCCAGCAGTTATTATGGCGGGAGCGGGCTGAATGAGCAGTTCTTC	CASSYYGGSGLNEQFF	TRBV6-2/TRBV6-3	many	TRBJ2-1	TRBD2
TGTGCCAGTAGTCCCAGGGGGGCGGGCGGGGTGAGCGGGAGCTCCTACAATGAGCAGTTCTTC	CASSPRGAGGVSGSSYNEQFF	TRBV19	NA	TRBJ2-1	NA
TGTGCCAGCAGCTTAGCAGGGTTCTACACTGAAGCTTTCTTT	CASSLAGFYTEAFF	TRBV7-2	many	TRBJ1-1	NA
TGCGCCAGCAGCCCGTGGGGGGGACAGGGGGCGCAAGGCGAGCAGTACTTC	CASSPWGGQGAQGEQYF	TRBV5-1	many	TRBJ2-7	TRBD1
TGTGCCACCAGTGATTTGCAACAGGGCTACACCTTC	CATSDLQQGYTF	TRBV24-1	many	TRBJ1-2	NA
TGTGCCAGCAGCCCACCGAGAGGTGCGGGTCCCTACGAGCAGTACTTC	CASSPPRGAGPYEQYF	TRBV7-9	many	TRBJ2-7	NA
TGTGCCAGCAGCCCCCCCGGGATGGATCAGCCCCAGCATTTT	CASSPPGMDQPQHF	TRBV7-9	NA	TRBJ1-5	NA
TGTGCCAGCAGCTTAGTAGCGGGGGGGCGTGAGCAGTACTTC	CASSLVAGGREQYF	TRBV11-2	many	TRBJ2-7	TRBD2
TGTGCCAGCAGCCAAGTTAGCGGGAAAAACATTCAGTACTTC	CASSQVSGKNIQYF	TRBV3-1	many	TRBJ2-4	TRBD2
TGTGCCAGCAGCTTAACCGGCGAGCAGTACTTC	CASSLTGEQYF	TRBV5-1	many	TRBJ2-7	NA
TGTGCCAGCAGCTCGCCGGGACAGGGGCAGGAGACCCAGTACTTC	CASSSPGQGQETQYF	TRBV5-4	few	TRBJ2-5	TRBD1
TGTGCCAGCAGCGTAGAACAGGGCAACACCATATATTTT	CASSVEQGNTIYF	TRBV9	NA	TRBJ1-3	NA
TGTGCCAGCAGTGGGGACGCTGCGGTCGGCTACACCTTC	CASSGDAAVGYTF	TRBV12-3/TRBV12-4	many	TRBJ1-2	NA
TGTGCCACCAGTGCCAGAACGGGTTCCGGGGAGCTGTTTTTT	CATSARTGSGELFF	TRBV24-1	few	TRBJ2-2	NA
TGTGCCAGCTCACCCGAGGCAGGATCGGTAAACACCATATATTTT	CASSPEAGSVNTIYF	TRBV18	NA	TRBJ1-3	NA
TGTGCCAGTAGTGCGACCGGACTCACCGGGGAGCTGTTTTTT	CASSATGLTGELFF	TRBV19	few	TRBJ2-2	NA
TGTGCCATCAGTGAGGTCGGGAACACTGAAGCTTTCTTT	CAISEVGNTEAFF	TRBV10-3	many	TRBJ1-1	NA
TGTGCCGGCAGCTTAACGGGCGTCTCTGGGGCCAACGTCCTGACTTTC	CAGSLTGVSGANVLTF	TRBV5-6	NA	TRBJ2-6	NA
TGTGCCACCAGTGACTCAGCGGGAGACGGCGAGCAGTACTTC	CATSDSAGDGEQYF	TRBV24-1	NA	TRBJ2-7	TRBD2
TGTGCTAGTGGGCGGGAGAACACTGAAGCTTTCTTT	CASGRENTEAFF	TRBV12-5	many	TRBJ1-1	NA
TGTGCCAGCTCACCCCCTTTCCGGGGTAGCAATGAGCAGTTCTTC	CASSPPFRGSNEQFF	TRBV18	NA	TRBJ2-1	NA
TGCAGCGTTGAAGGAGGCCGGGACCACGCCGAGCAGTACTTC	CSVEGGRDHAEQYF	TRBV29-1	NA	TRBJ2-7	NA
TGTGCCAGCAGTGAACAGGGCACAGATACGCAGTATTTT	CASSEQGTDTQYF	TRBV6-1	NA	TRBJ2-3	NA
TGTGCCAGCAGTTGGGACACTAGGACTAGCGGGATCTACGAGCAGTACTTC	CASSWDTRTSGIYEQYF	TRBV6-1	NA	TRBJ2-7	TRBD2
TGTGCCAGCAGTGAAGCGGCAGGGAGGGTCGAGCAGTACTTC	CASSEAAGRVEQYF	TRBV2	many	TRBJ2-7	TRBD2
TGTGCCAGCACCCCTCCGGGGGTATACGGCTACACCTTC	CASTPPGVYGYTF	TRBV12-3/TRBV12-4	NA	TRBJ1-2	NA
TGTGCCAGCAGTTTATCCCGCGGGGGGAATTACTACGAGCAGTACTTC	CASSLSRGGNYYEQYF	TRBV27	NA	TRBJ2-7	TRBD2
TGTGCCAGCAGCCTCGGACTAGCGGGTTTTCAAGAGACCCAGTACTTC	CASSLGLAGFQETQYF	TRBV7-3	many	TRBJ2-5	TRBD2
TGTGCCAGCAGGGATGGGACAGCCAACCAAGAGACCCAGTACTTC	CASRDGTANQETQYF	TRBV5-6	NA	TRBJ2-5	TRBD1
TGTGCCAGCAGTGAAGCCCAGAGGGATGAGCAGTTCTTC	CASSEAQRDEQFF	TRBV2	NA	TRBJ2-1	NA
TGTGCCAGCAGTTACTCGGCAGATCTCGAAGCTTTCTTT	CASSYSADLEAFF	TRBV6-5	few	TRBJ1-1	NA
TGTGCCAGCCTAAACAGTGGCTCCTACAATGAGCAGTTCTTC	CASLNSGSYNEQFF	TRBV6-5	few	TRBJ2-1	NA
TGCGCCAGCAAGGGGACAGGGTCCCCCGGTACGCAGTATTTT	CASKGTGSPGTQYF	TRBV10-1	few	TRBJ2-3	TRBD1
TGCAGTGCTAGAGGTCTAGAACTAGCCTACGAGCAGTACTTC	CSARGLELAYEQYF	TRBV20-1	few	TRBJ2-7	NA
TGTGCCAGCAGACTACAGGGCAGCCATGGCTACACCTTC	CASRLQGSHGYTF	TRBV27	NA	TRBJ1-2	NA
TGTGCCAGTAGTCTGGGGATACCCCAAGAGACCCAGTACTTC	CASSLGIPQETQYF	TRBV19	many	TRBJ2-5	NA
TGTGCCACCAGTGATCGCCAGAACTATGGCTACACCTTC	CATSDRQNYGYTF	TRBV24-1	many	TRBJ1-2	NA
TGCAGTGCTAGCGATCCGGACACAGGTGCCTGGCAGTTCTTC	CSASDPDTGAWQFF	TRBV20-1	NA	TRBJ2-1	NA
TGTGCCAGCAGCCCGAAGGGAACAGGGGGCGCTGGGGCCAACGTCCTGACTTTC	CASSPKGTGGAGANVLTF	TRBV13	NA	TRBJ2-6	TRBD1
TGTGCCAGCAGCGAGGGGCCGGGAAATCAGCCCCAGCATTTT	CASSEGPGNQPQHF	TRBV3-1	many	TRBJ1-5	NA